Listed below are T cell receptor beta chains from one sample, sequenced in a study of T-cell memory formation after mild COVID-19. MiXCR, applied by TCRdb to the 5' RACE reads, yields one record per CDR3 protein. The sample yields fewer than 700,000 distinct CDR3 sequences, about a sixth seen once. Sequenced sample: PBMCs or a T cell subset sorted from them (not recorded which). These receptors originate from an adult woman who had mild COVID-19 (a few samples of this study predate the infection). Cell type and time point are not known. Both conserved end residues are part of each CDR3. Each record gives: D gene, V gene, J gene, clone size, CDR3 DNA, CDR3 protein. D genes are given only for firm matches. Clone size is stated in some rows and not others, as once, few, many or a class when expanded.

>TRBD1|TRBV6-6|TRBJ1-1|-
TGTGCCAGCAGTCCGACAGGGGTGAATGCTTTCTTT
CASSPTGVNAFF
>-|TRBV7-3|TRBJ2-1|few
TGTGCCAGCAGTTCCGGGGGCGGGCAGTTCTTC
CASSSGGGQFF
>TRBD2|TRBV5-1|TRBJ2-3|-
TGCGCCAGCAGCCCGCAAGCGGGAATAACAGATACGCAGTATTTT
CASSPQAGITDTQYF
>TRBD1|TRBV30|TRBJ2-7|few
TGTGCCTGGAGAACAGGGACAGGGGGGAGGAACGAGCAGTACTTC
CAWRTGTGGRNEQYF
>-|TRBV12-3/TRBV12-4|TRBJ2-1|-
TGTGCCAGCAGCTCACTGCGGGGGCCCTCCTACAATGAGCAGTTCTTC
CASSSLRGPSYNEQFF
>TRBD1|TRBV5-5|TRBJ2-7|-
TGTGCCAGCAGAATTCCGGGACAGGGTTACGAGCAGTACTTC
CASRIPGQGYEQYF
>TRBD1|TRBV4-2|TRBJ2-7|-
TGTGCCAGCAGCTGGGGACAGACCTACGAGCAGTACTTC
CASSWGQTYEQYF
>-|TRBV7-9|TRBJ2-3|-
TGTGCCAGCAGCTTAGCGCGAGCTTGGGATACGCAGTATTTT
CASSLARAWDTQYF
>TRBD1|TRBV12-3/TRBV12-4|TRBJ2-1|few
TGTGCCAGCAGTAGGACAGGACCTCCGGGGAATGAGCAGTTCTTC
CASSRTGPPGNEQFF
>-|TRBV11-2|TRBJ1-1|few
TGTGCCAGCATTGGGCAGGGTGAGACTGAAGCTTTCTTT
CASIGQGETEAFF
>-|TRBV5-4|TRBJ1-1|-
TGTGCCAGCAGCTTGGCCGGGATTTGGAACACTGAAGCTTTCTTT
CASSLAGIWNTEAFF
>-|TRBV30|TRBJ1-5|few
TGTGCCTGGGCCTTCCGGGGGGGTCAGCCCCAGCATTTT
CAWAFRGGQPQHF
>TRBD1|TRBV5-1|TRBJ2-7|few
TGCGCCAGCAGCTTGGCCTCGGGCAGGGGGTCCTACGAGCAGTACTTC
CASSLASGRGSYEQYF
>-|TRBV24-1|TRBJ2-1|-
TGTGCCACCAGTGATCCTGCCGACCGCAATGAGCAGTTCTTC
CATSDPADRNEQFF
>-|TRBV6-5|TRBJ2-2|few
TGTGCCAGCAGTTACTTGAGCGGGCTGACCGGGGAGCTGTTTTTT
CASSYLSGLTGELFF
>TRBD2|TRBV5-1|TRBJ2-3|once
TGCGCCAGCAGCAAGCGGGGGGATGGAGATACGCAGTATTTT
CASSKRGDGDTQYF
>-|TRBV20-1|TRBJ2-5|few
TGCAGTGTCCCCGAACTGCCCGGGGCCAGAAGGTCGGAAGAGACCCAGTACTTC
CSVPELPGARRSEETQYF
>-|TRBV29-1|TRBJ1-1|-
TGCAGCGTTGTAGAGGGACCCTGGAACACTGAAGCTTTCTTT
CSVVEGPWNTEAFF